This T cell receptor beta chain was profiled in a study of a mutant IDH1 vaccine in newly diagnosed glioma. Sample time point: week 11, during vaccination. Every vaccination contained 300 ug of the mutant IDH1 20-mer peptide and was paired with topical imiquimod. As to this clone: What it binds is unknown.

There are 14 residues in the CDR3. V dropped 4 bases and J dropped 0 bases, with 10 bases sitting between them. The germline CDR1 and CDR2 sequences are SGDLS and YYNGEE. Sequencing used immunoSEQ multiplex PCR; TCRdb keeps in-frame clones, though not all of them. The sample holds about 36,000 clones, 80% seen once. The J gene is TRBJ1-1, the V gene TRBV9, with D unresolved. The sequencing here drew on peripheral blood mononuclear cells (PBMCs), taken from a glioma patient whose treatment included an IDH1 peptide vaccine. The clonotype was recovered from a woman aged 25-40 years with glioma. Some clones in this sample may be carry-over from other donors' samples. CDR3 region: CASSPKLLNTEAFF. The CDR3 nucleotides are TGTGCCAGCAGCCCCAAACTCCTGAACACTGAAGCTTTCTTT.